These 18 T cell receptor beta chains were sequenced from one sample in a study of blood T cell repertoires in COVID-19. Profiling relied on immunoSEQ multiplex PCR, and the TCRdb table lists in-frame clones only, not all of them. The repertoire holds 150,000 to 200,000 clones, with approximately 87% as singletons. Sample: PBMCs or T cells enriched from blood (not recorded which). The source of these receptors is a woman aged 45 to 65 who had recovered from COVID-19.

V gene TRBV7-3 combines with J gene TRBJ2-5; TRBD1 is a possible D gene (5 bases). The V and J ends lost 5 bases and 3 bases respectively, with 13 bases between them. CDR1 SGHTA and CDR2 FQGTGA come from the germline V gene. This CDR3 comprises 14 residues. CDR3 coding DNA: TGTGCCAGCAGCCCTTTGGGGCTAGAAGAGACCCAGTACTTC. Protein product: CASSPLGLEETQYF.

As DNA, the CDR3 is TGTGCCAGCAGCCGAAAACTCCCCGGGCGGTCGGCGGGAAGAGGGACTGAAGCTTTCTTT. It codes for CASSRKLPGRSAGRGTEAFF. The V call is TRBV27, the J call TRBJ1-1; D uncertain. Trimming took off 6 bases at V and 5 bases at J, with 34 bases between the two ends. Germline-derived CDR1 and CDR2 are MNHEY and SMNVEV (reference sequence). The CDR3 sequence is 20 residues long.

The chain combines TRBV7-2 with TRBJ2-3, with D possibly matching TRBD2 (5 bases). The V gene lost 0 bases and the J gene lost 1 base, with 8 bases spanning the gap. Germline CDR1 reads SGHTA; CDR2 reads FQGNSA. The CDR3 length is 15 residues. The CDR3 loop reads CASSLAGSGTDTQYF. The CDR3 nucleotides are TGTGCCAGCAGCTTAGCGGGGAGTGGCACAGATACGCAGTATTTT.

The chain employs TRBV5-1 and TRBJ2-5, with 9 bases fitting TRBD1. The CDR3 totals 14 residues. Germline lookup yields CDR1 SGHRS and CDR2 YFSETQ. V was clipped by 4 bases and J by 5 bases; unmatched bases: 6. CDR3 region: CASSPDRGRETQYF. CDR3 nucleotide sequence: TGCGCCAGCAGCCCTGACAGGGGGAGGGAGACCCAGTACTTC.

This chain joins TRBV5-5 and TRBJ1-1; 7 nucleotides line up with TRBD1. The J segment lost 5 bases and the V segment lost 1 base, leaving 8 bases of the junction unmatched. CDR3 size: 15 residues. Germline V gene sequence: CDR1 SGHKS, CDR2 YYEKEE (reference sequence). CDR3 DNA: TGTGCCAGCAGCTTGATGGATAGGGGGCAGACTGAAGCTTTCTTT. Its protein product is CASSLMDRGQTEAFF.

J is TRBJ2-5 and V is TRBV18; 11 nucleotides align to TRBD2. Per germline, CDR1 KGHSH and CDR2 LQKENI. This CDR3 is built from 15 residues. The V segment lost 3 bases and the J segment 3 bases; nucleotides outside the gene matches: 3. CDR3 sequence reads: CASSPTLAGEETQYF. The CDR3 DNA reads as TGTGCCAGCTCACCCACACTAGCGGGGGAAGAGACCCAGTACTTC.

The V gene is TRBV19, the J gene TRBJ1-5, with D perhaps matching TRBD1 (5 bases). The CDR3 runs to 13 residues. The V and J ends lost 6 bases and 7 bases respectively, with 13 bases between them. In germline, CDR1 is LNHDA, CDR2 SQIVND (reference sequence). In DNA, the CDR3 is TGTGCCAGTAGCTCCAGGGTAGGCCAGCCCCAGCATTTT. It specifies CASSSRVGQPQHF.

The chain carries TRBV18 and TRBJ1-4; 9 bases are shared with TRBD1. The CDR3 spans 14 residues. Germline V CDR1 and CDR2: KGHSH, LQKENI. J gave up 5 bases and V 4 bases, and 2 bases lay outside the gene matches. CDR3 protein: CASSLDRGNEKLFF. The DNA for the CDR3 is TGTGCCAGCTCACTTGACAGGGGGAATGAAAAACTGTTTTTT.

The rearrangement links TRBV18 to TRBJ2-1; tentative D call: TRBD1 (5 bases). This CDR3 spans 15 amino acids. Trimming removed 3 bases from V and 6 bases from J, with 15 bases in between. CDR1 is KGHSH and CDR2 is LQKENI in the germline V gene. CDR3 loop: CASSPDTTKANEQFF. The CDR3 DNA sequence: TGTGCCAGCTCACCGGACACGACAAAGGCCAATGAGCAGTTCTTC.

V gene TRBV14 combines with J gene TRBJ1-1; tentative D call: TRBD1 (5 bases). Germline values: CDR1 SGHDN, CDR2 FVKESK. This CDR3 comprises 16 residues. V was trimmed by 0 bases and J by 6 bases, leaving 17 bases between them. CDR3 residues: CASSQDWGRVGAEAFF. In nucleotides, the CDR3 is TGTGCCAGCAGCCAAGACTGGGGCAGGGTGGGCGCTGAAGCTTTCTTT. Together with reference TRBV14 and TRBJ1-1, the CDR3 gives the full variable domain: EAGVTQFPSHSVIEKGQTVTLRCDPISGHDNLYWYRRVMGKEIKFLLHFVKESKQDESGMPNNRFLAERTGGTYSTLKVQPAELEDSGVYFCASSQDWGRVGAEAFFGQGTRLTVV.

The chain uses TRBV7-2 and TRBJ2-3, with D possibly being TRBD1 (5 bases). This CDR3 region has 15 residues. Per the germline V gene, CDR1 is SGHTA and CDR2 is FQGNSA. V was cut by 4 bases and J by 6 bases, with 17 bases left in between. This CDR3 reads CASSSPASGFDTQYF. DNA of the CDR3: TGTGCCAGCAGCTCCCCGGCCTCAGGGTTTGATACGCAGTATTTT.

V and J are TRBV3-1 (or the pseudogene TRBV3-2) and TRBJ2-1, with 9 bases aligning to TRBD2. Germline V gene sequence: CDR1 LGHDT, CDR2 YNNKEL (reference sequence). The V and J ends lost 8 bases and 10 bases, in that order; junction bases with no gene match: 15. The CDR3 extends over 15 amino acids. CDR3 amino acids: CASGSQRGALGEQFF. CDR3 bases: TGTGCCAGCGGATCACAGCGGGGGGCCCTCGGGGAGCAGTTCTTC.

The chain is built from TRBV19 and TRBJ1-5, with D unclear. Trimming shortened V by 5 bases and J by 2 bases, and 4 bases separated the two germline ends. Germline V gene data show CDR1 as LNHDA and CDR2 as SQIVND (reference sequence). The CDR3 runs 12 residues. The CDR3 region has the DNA TGTGCCAGTAGTGGAGGCAATCAGCCCCAGCATTTT. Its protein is CASSGGNQPQHF.

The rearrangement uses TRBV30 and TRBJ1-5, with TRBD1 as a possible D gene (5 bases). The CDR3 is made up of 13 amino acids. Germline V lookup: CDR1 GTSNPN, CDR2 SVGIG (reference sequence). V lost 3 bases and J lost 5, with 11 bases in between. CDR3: CAWSPGGDQPQHF. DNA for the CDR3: TGTGCCTGGAGCCCTGGGGGGGATCAGCCCCAGCATTTT.

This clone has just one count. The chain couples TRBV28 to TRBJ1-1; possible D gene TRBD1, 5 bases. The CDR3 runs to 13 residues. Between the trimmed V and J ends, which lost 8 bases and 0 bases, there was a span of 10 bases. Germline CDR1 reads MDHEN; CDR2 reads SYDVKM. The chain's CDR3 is CASREGVNTEAFF. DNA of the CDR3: TGTGCCAGCCGAGAAGGGGTGAACACTGAAGCTTTCTTT.

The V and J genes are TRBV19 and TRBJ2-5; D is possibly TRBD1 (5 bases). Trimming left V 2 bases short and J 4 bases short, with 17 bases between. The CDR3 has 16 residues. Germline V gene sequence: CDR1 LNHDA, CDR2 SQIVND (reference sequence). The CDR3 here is CASSIRALGRAETQYF. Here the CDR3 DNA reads TGTGCCAGTAGTATAAGGGCTTTGGGCAGGGCAGAGACCCAGTACTTC.

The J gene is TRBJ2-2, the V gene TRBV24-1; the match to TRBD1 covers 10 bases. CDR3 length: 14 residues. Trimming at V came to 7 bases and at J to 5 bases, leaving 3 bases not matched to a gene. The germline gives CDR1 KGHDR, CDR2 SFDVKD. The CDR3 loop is CATRGTGATGELFF. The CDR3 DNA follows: TGTGCCACCAGAGGGACAGGGGCAACCGGGGAGCTGTTTTTT.

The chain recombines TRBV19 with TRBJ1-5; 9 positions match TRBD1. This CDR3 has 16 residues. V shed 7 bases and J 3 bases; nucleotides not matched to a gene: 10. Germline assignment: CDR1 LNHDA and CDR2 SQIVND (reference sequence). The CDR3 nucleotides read TGTGCCAGTACTCTCCGGGACAGGGATAACAATCAGCCCCAGCATTTT. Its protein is CASTLRDRDNNQPQHF.